This T cell receptor (beta chain) was documented in a study of cytomegalovirus exposure and HLA in healthy donors. PCR was performed using 60 Vbeta and 13 Jbeta primers. TCRdb keeps only in-frame clones here, not all; method: immunoSEQ multiplex PCR. The repertoire holds around 200,000 clones, with 80% to 85% as singletons. Germline V gene data show CDR1 as SGHTA and CDR2 as FQGNSA. The ends were cut back, 0 bases at V and 4 bases at J, with 12 bases in the middle. This CDR3 is 15 amino acids long. The chain employs TRBV7-2 and TRBJ1-2; D unresolved. The source of this sequence is a man in his forties or fifties in good health and CMV-seropositive. Sequencing input: PBMCs. The CDR3 DNA is TGTGCCAGCAGCTTAGCAGGTCAGGAGGCCTATGGCTACACCTTC. This translates into CASSLAGQEAYGYTF.